Here is one T cell receptor (beta chain) with its context. With 0 bases removed from V and 4 bases from J, the gap between germline ends came to 15 bases. CDR3 size: 16 residues. Germline-derived CDR1 and CDR2 are SNHLY and FYNNEI. These data originate in a study of blood T cell repertoires in COVID-19. As processed by the authors: Using reference gene primer amplification, nucleated cell counts were estimated. Repertoires were generated with immunoSEQ multiplex PCR, while TCRdb's copy carries only in-frame clones and drops some. V, J and clone size are taken as reported in that table, and D and trimming were inferred from the DNA itself. Among about 64,000 clones listed, more than 65% were seen once.

Sequenced input: peripheral blood. The chain uses TRBV2 and TRBJ1-2; D ambiguous. This receptor was obtained from a human donor in a cohort sampled during active COVID-19. CDR3: CASSEAAPQVGYGYTF. The CDR3 DNA reads as TGTGCCAGCAGTGAAGCTGCTCCCCAGGTCGGCTATGGCTACACCTTC.